This T cell receptor (beta chain) was documented in a study of Graves' ophthalmopathy and Graves' hyperthyroidism. In germline, CDR1 is MNHEY, CDR2 SVGEGT. Between the trimmed V and J ends, which lost 4 bases and 5 bases, there was a span of 17 bases. The CDR3 covers 15 residues. The TCR beta CDR3 regions underwent amplification from RNA transcripts. HTBI primers primed a first-round RT-PCR, and a second-round multiplex PCR followed. One entry per CDR3 protein results from TCRdb running MiXCR on the multiplex PCR reads. This table has 300,000 to 400,000 distinct CDR3 sequences, roughly 15% appearing once. This clonotype was counted many times.

This sequence was found in an adult man with Graves' ophthalmopathy. This chain joins TRBV6-2 or TRBV6-3 and TRBJ2-5, with a tentative D call TRBD1 (5 bases). The sequencing sample was made of peripheral blood. CDR3 residues: CASSLSHARQETQYF. In nucleotides, the CDR3 is TGTGCCAGCAGTTTATCCCACGCGCGACAGGAGACCCAGTACTTC.